This T cell receptor (beta chain) comes out of a study of blood T cell repertoires in COVID-19. Study-wide context: COVID-19 samples collected from the United States, Italy and Spain covered acute and convalescent phases. PBMCs, B-cell-depleted T cells, or T cells provided the cDNA or gDNA that made up the material.

Under the authors' procedure: Reference gene primer amplification in the assay estimated nucleated cell counts. Data came from immunoSEQ multiplex PCR; TCRdb stores just in-frame clones and leaves some out. V and J calls and clone size are as listed in that table; D and trimming were resolved from the DNA. The data hold over 150,000 clones, with roughly 88% observed a single time. Per the germline V gene, CDR1 is LNHDA and CDR2 is SQIVND (reference sequence). This CDR3 has 14 amino acids. Trimming at V came to 6 bases and at J to 7 bases, leaving 6 bases not matched to a gene. V gene TRBV19 combines with J gene TRBJ1-1, with 12 bases that match TRBD1. Material: peripheral blood. The clonotype comes from a woman older than 75 with active or convalescent COVID-19. The CDR3 DNA sequence: TGTGCCAGTAGGGGGACAGGGGGCCGGGGTGAAGCTTTCTTT. Translated, it gives CASRGTGGRGEAFF.